Listed below are T cell receptor beta chains from one sample, sequenced in a study of brain T cells in children with intractable seizures. Sequenced by immunoSEQ multiplex PCR; TCRdb stores in-frame clones only, minus some. The data hold 78,000 or so clones, with around 91% observed a single time. The starting material was peripheral blood, obtained at surgery. The receptors were gathered from a girl aged 2-9 years with Rasmussen encephalitis and intractable seizures. Each CDR3 is given without its conserved first and last residue. A D gene is named only where the DNA matches it firmly.

cdr3_aa,v_call,j_call,d_call
ASSFPLTLRGRGEKLF,TRBV28,TRBJ1-4,TRBD1
ASSVEAGAHNEQF,TRBV9,TRBJ2-1,TRBD2
ASSARRYGYT,TRBV19,TRBJ1-2,-
ASSVGGLNEQF,TRBV9,TRBJ2-1,-
ASSQGTGSQPQH,TRBV3-1/TRBV3-2,TRBJ1-5,TRBD1
ASSYSAGDNQPQH,TRBV6-5,TRBJ1-5,-
ASEREGRNEQF,TRBV12-5,TRBJ2-1,TRBD2
ATSRGGGQPQH,TRBV24-1,TRBJ1-5,-
ASSLAAGSSSPLH,TRBV5-6,TRBJ1-6,-
ASSHPGLAESTDTQY,TRBV4-1,TRBJ2-3,TRBD2
ASSPGPAEEQY,TRBV7-3,TRBJ2-7,-
ASRDRGNTEAF,TRBV28,TRBJ1-1,TRBD1
ASSVAGDMNTEAF,TRBV9,TRBJ1-1,-
ASSPLNGELF,TRBV27,TRBJ2-2,-
ASSPPGGAGTEAF,TRBV7-2,TRBJ1-1,-
ASSLSPNTGELF,TRBV27,TRBJ2-2,-
ASSSQDATAEDTQY,TRBV9,TRBJ2-3,-
ASSSGFSVDTEAF,TRBV7-9,TRBJ1-1,-
ASSDPWLANYGYT,TRBV6-1,TRBJ1-2,-
ASSPYTSYEQY,TRBV3-1/TRBV3-2,TRBJ2-7,-
ASEGEKLF,TRBV30,TRBJ1-4,-
ASSRGGGPTSTDTQY,TRBV5-4,TRBJ2-3,-
ASSLQGIQSEQF,TRBV5-1,TRBJ2-1,-
ASRGLTDTQY,TRBV11-2,TRBJ2-3,-
AVQERGGYNEQF,TRBV2,TRBJ2-1,TRBD2